The sequence of this TCR beta chain was determined in a study of chemoradiotherapy in HPV16-positive cancers. Study-wide findings and caveats: Only a couple of HPV16-positive patients supplied the functional HPV-specificity definition. HPV-responsive T-cell expansion during chemoradiotherapy was linked to improved recurrence-free survival in HPV16-positive patients.

The method was immunoSEQ multiplex PCR; TCRdb's version includes in-frame clones alone and lacks a portion of them. The repertoire has around 33,000 clones, approximately 89% of them found once; the top ten carry roughly 4.9%. Turning to this clone: Its antigen is undetermined.

Material: blood, obtained from a patient who underwent chemoradiotherapy. This sequence originates from a human donor with HPV-associated anogenital cancer.

The CDR3 region has the DNA TGCGCCAGCAGCCACAGGGAAGAGACCCAGTACTTC. It translates to CASSHREETQYF. J is TRBJ2-5 and V is TRBV4-1, with D possibly matching TRBD1 (5 bases). CDR3 length equals 12 residues. Trimming shortened V by 3 bases and J by 3 bases, and 5 bases separated the two germline ends. In germline, CDR1 is MGHRA, CDR2 YSYEKL.